This TCR beta chain was identified during a study of T cells expressing NK-cell markers. Whole-study context: The study drew TCR beta repertoires from sorted CD3+CD56+NKG2C+, CD3+CD56+NKG2C- and CD3+CD56-NKG2C+ T cells. The study sequenced eight donors, seven HCMV-seropositive and one seronegative.

CDR1 MNHEY and CDR2 SVGEGT come from the germline V gene. This CDR3 region has 16 residues. Following a re-call of the 5' RACE reads, TCRdb has one entry per CDR3 protein and lacks DNA. Seen in this sample are over 100,000 distinct CDR3 sequences; the ten most common clones hold about 18%. Sequenced material: blood T cells: a sorted CD56 or NKG2C T cell subset, CD4+ or CD8+ T cells, or bulk PBMC T cells (not recorded which). This clonotype was obtained from a woman between 18 and 70 years old in good health. This chain links TRBV6-2 or TRBV6-3 with TRBJ2-5; TCRdb's D call, TRBD1, is unchecked because there is no DNA. The CDR3 spells CASSRPRDRGLETQYF.